The 25 T cell receptor beta chains reported below all come from one sample, sequenced in a study of T cells in tuberculosis. Thawed, overnight-rested PBMC were stained with GMM-loaded CD1B tetramer, viability dye and anti-CD3, then sorted. C32 glucose monomycolate from Rhodococcus equi was loaded onto the CD1B tetramers. Profiled with immunoSEQ multiplex PCR; TCRdb holds only in-frame clones, not every one. The sample consists of 85,000 to 90,000 clones, approximately 90% of them appearing once. Input material: CD1b-GMM tetramer-negative cells sorted from PBMCs. The receptors were gathered from an adult woman with latent tuberculosis.

The rearrangement links TRBV30 to TRBJ1-2; weak D call: TRBD1 (5 bases). Germline V CDR1 and CDR2: GTSNPN, SVGIG (reference sequence). V gave up 0 bases and J gave up 4 bases, with 18 bases separating them. The CDR3 runs 16 residues. This CDR3 reads CAWSVGDRMGLYGYTF. The CDR3 DNA follows: TGTGCCTGGAGTGTAGGCGATAGGATGGGGCTCTATGGCTACACCTTC.

V gene TRBV4-1 combines with J gene TRBJ1-2; 9 bases are shared with TRBD1. The trim removed 3 bases at V and 7 bases at J, leaving 9 bases unmatched. Germline CDR1 and CDR2: MGHRA and YSYEKL. CDR3 size: 15 residues. The DNA for the CDR3 is TGCGCCAGCAGCCAGAGCCGGGACAGGGTTTCTGGCTACACCTTC. Residues: CASSQSRDRVSGYTF.

The rearrangement links TRBV7-2 to TRBJ1-4; D possibly corresponds to TRBD1 (6 bases). This CDR3 spans 16 amino acids. CDR1 is SGHTA and CDR2 is FQGNSA in the germline V gene. The V end lost 5 bases, the J end lost 5 bases, and 18 bases lay between the germline ends. The CDR3 here is CASSKAAQGPNEKLFF. Here the CDR3 DNA reads TGTGCCAGCAGCAAAGCGGCACAGGGACCCAATGAAAAACTGTTTTTT.

V and J are TRBV11-2 and TRBJ1-1, with D unresolved. The V end lost 2 bases, the J end lost 7 bases, and 5 bases lay between the germline ends. Germline values: CDR1 SGHAT, CDR2 FQNNGV. The CDR3 totals 11 residues. The chain's CDR3 is CASSLFREAFF. The CDR3 nucleotides are TGTGCCAGCAGCTTATTTCGTGAAGCTTTCTTT.

The chain couples TRBV6-5 to TRBJ2-5, with 8 bases lining up with TRBD2. After removal of 6 bases from V and 2 bases from J, the junction contained 5 bases not matched to a gene. CDR1 MNHEY and CDR2 SVGAGI come from the germline V gene. The length of the CDR3 is 14 residues. CDR3 nucleotide sequence: TGTGCCAGCAGAGGCGGGGGGAAACAAGAGACCCAGTACTTC. The encoded protein is CASRGGGKQETQYF.

This chain joins TRBV6-4 and TRBJ2-1; 8 bases map to TRBD2. The V gene end was trimmed by 6 bases and the J gene end by 1 base; junction bases not matched to a gene: 8. The CDR3 runs 16 residues. CDR1 is MRHNA and CDR2 is SNTAGT in the germline V gene. CDR3 residues: CASSEGGTRSYNEQFF. The CDR3 DNA reads as TGTGCCAGCAGCGAGGGTGGGACTAGGTCCTACAATGAGCAGTTCTTC.

The gene calls are TRBV7-9 and TRBJ2-3, with 11 bases matching TRBD2. V was pared by 2 bases and J by 4 bases, with 11 bases of the junction left unmatched. Germline-derived CDR1 and CDR2 are SEHNR and FQNEAQ (reference sequence). This CDR3 has 18 amino acids. The DNA for the CDR3 is TGTGCCAGCAGCTTACAATTGGCTAGCGGGGGGTTTGCAGATACGCAGTATTTT. Translation gives CASSLQLASGGFADTQYF.

The CDR3 reads CASSKRDRGSADTQYF. The CDR3 DNA reads TGTGCCAGCAGCAAACGGGACAGAGGCAGCGCAGATACGCAGTATTTT. The chain has TRBV5-4 and TRBJ2-3, with 7 bases fitting TRBD1. The CDR3 is 16 residues long. Germline lookup yields CDR1 SGHNT and CDR2 YYREEE (reference sequence). V trimming: 4 bases; J trimming: 4 bases; junction bases outside the gene matches: 12.

The chain uses TRBV5-4 and TRBJ1-6, with unresolved D. Germline CDR1 and CDR2: SGHNT and YYREEE (reference sequence). The CDR3 is 15 residues long. Trimming took off 4 bases at V and 10 bases at J, with 18 bases between the two ends. The CDR3 DNA is TGTGCCAGCAGCGTACTAGGCCCCGGCCCGTCACCCCTCCACTTT. This sequence encodes CASSVLGPGPSPLHF. The full variable domain, rest sourced from reference TRBV5-4 and TRBJ1-6, is ETGVTQSPTHLIKTRGQQVTLRCSSQSGHNTVSWYQQALGQGPQFIFQYYREEENGRGNFPPRFSGLQFPNYSSELNVNALELDDSALYLCASSVLGPGPSPLHFGNGTRLTVT.

The genes are TRBV19 and TRBJ2-5; 7 bases are shared with TRBD2. V dropped 9 bases and J dropped 4; count of bases not matched to a gene: 5. The CDR3 runs to 12 residues. The germline CDR1 and CDR2 sequences are LNHDA and SQIVND (reference sequence). CDR3 nucleotide sequence: TGTGCCAGCCGACTAGCTGGAGAGACCCAGTACTTC. Amino acid sequence: CASRLAGETQYF.

In its sample, this clone was seen once. J is TRBJ1-6 and V is TRBV27, with 9 bases matching TRBD1. This CDR3 is 17 amino acids long. Germline assignment: CDR1 MNHEY and CDR2 SMNVEV (reference sequence). Trimming at V came to 6 bases and at J to 1 base, leaving 7 bases not matched to a gene. In DNA, the CDR3 is TGTGCCAGCAGATCGCGGGGGACAGGGTCCTATAATTCACCCCTCCACTTT. Translating it yields CASRSRGTGSYNSPLHF.

V usage is TRBV29-1 and J usage is TRBJ2-5; D unresolved. Germline lookup yields CDR1 SQVTM and CDR2 ANQGSEA. Trimming cost V 0 bases and J 0 bases, with 2 bases left between them. CDR3 size: 12 residues. The CDR3 is CSVEDYQETQYF. The CDR3 bases are TGCAGCGTTGAAGACTACCAAGAGACCCAGTACTTC.

The rearrangement joins TRBV7-2 to TRBJ2-7; 7 nucleotides line up with TRBD2. This CDR3 has 15 amino acids. Germline V gives CDR1 SGHTA, CDR2 FQGNSA. The junction had 8 bases not matched to a gene; V was cut back by 2 bases and J by 4 bases. The CDR3 DNA sequence: TGTGCCAGCAGCTTAATGGGGGGGGATACATACGAGCAGTACGTC. Its protein is CASSLMGGDTYEQYV.

This clone was detected a few times. The chain links TRBV21-1 to TRBJ2-7; the table names TRBD1, a call not compared with the DNA. TRBV21-1 is reported as a pseudogene. This CDR3 comprises 15 residues. In DNA, the CDR3 is TGTGCCAGCAGCAAACCGGGACAGGGGCACTACGAGCAGTACGTC. It translates to CASSKPGQGHYEQYV.

This chain links TRBV4-1 with TRBJ1-2; D not resolved. Trimming cost V 2 bases and J 7 bases, with 14 bases left between them. The CDR3 is 14 amino acids. CDR1 and CDR2 (germline): MGHRA, YSYEKL. The CDR3 spells CASSQLGRQSGYTF. CDR3 nucleotides: TGCGCCAGCAGCCAACTCGGGAGGCAGAGTGGCTACACCTTC.

This clone showed up just once. The chain carries TRBV29-1 and TRBJ1-6; TRBD1 matches at 8 bases. Looked up from germline, CDR1 is SQVTM and CDR2 is ANQGSEA. This CDR3 is 13 amino acids long. CDR3 DNA sequence: TGCTGCGCGACGGACAGGGTGGGATCACCCCTCCACTTT. Protein product: CCATDRVGSPLHF.

The chain carries TRBV5-4 and TRBJ2-7; D might be TRBD1 (5 bases). CDR3 length: 15 amino acids. V was clipped by 7 bases and J by 4 bases, with 21 bases between them. In germline, CDR1 is SGHNT, CDR2 YYREEE (reference sequence). The CDR3, as DNA: TGTGCCAGCTCCTCCCCCGGCCAGGGTTGGTACGAGCAGTACTTC. Protein sequence: CASSSPGQGWYEQYF.

V is TRBV2 and J is TRBJ1-1; no definite D call. The CDR3 spans 11 residues. Trimming removed 4 bases at V and 8 bases at J, with 8 bases between. The germline CDR1 and CDR2 sequences are SNHLY and FYNNEI. CDR3 protein: CASSGSVEAFF. In DNA form, the CDR3 reads TGTGCCAGCAGTGGGTCGGTCGAAGCTTTCTTT.

The rearrangement links TRBV10-1 to TRBJ1-1, with D possibly being TRBD1 (6 bases). Germline assignment: CDR1 WNHNN and CDR2 SYGVQD (reference sequence). This CDR3 has 14 residues. V was pared by 2 bases and J by 4 bases, with 11 bases between. The chain's CDR3 is CASSEGTYSTEAFF. In DNA form, the CDR3 reads TGCGCCAGCAGTGAGGGGACATACTCCACTGAAGCTTTCTTT.

J is TRBJ2-3 and V is TRBV27; maybe TRBD1 (6 bases). Between the trimmed V and J ends, which lost 5 bases and 6 bases, there was a span of 9 bases. The germline gives CDR1 MNHEY, CDR2 SMNVEV (reference sequence). The CDR3 length is 12 residues. CDR3 in DNA: TGTGCCAGCAGTCTCGACAGGGATACGCAGTATTTT. Residues: CASSLDRDTQYF.

This clone occurred once. CDR3: CASSRGGRDTYSGANVLTF. The CDR3 nucleotides read TGCGCCAGCAGCCGCGGGGGGCGGGACACTTACTCTGGGGCCAACGTCCTGACTTTC. This chain uses TRBV5-1 with TRBJ2-6, with 8 positions matching TRBD2. This CDR3 is built from 19 residues. The junction had 12 bases not matched to a gene; V was cut back by 4 bases and J by 0 bases. Germline CDR1 is SGHRS and CDR2 is YFSETQ.

The V and J genes are TRBV6-5 and TRBJ2-2; perhaps TRBD1 as D (6 bases). Germline loops: CDR1 MNHEY, CDR2 SVGAGI. Trimming took 6 bases from V and 7 from J, leaving 12 bases between them. There are 13 residues in the CDR3. The CDR3 here is CASRAIGGGELFF. The CDR3 DNA reads TGTGCCAGCAGGGCGATAGGGGGCGGGGAGCTGTTTTTT.

J is TRBJ2-3 and V is TRBV11-2; 11 positions match TRBD2. Germline V gene lookup returns CDR1 SGHAT and CDR2 FQNNGV. V trimming: 5 bases; J trimming: 5 bases; junction bases outside the gene matches: 6. The CDR3 has 15 amino acids. The DNA for the CDR3 is TGTGCCAGCAGCCGTAGCGGGGGGGCCGGAGATACGCAGTATTTT. It is translated as CASSRSGGAGDTQYF.

This clone was counted only a few times. The chain is built from TRBV11-2 and TRBJ2-5; D may be TRBD2 (5 bases). V lost 5 bases, J lost 5 bases, and 27 bases lay in between. CDR1 SGHAT and CDR2 FQNNGV come from the germline V gene. The CDR3 runs 18 residues. Written as DNA, the CDR3 is TGTGCCAGCAGCCGAATTAAGCAGCGGACCCCTCTCCGGGAGACCCAGTACTTC. Amino acids: CASSRIKQRTPLRETQYF.

This chain uses TRBV19 with TRBJ2-2, with 7 bases that match TRBD2. V was clipped by 3 bases and J by 0 bases; unmatched bases: 1. The CDR3 extends over 15 amino acids. Looked up from germline, CDR1 is LNHDA and CDR2 is SQIVND (reference sequence). The CDR3 nucleotides read TGTGCCAGTAGTATCGCGGGGGCGAACACCGGGGAGCTGTTTTTT. This codes for CASSIAGANTGELFF.